Listed below are T cell receptor beta chains from one sample, sequenced in a study of blood T cell repertoires in COVID-19. Only in-frame clones appear in the TCRdb table, and some are missing; sequencing was by immunoSEQ multiplex PCR. The sample has about 160,000 clones, approximately 88% seen once. The sequenced sample was peripheral blood. The receptors shown here come from a man aged 60 to 75 with acute or convalescent COVID-19. The CDR3 runs from the conserved cysteine through the conserved F or W.

v_gene,len,CDR3aa
TRBV5-6,15,CASSSWGGGTDTQYF
TRBV4-3,16,CASSLASGGAGNTIYF
TRBV4-1,16,CASSQAETGSGNTIYF
TRBV5-6,15,CASSRREFRNQPQHF
TRBV4-3,16,CASSQVTGTGSGELFF
TRBV2,15,CASSEGSTTNEKLFF
TRBV3-1/TRBV3-2,16,CASRATSGGAPGELFF
TRBV11-2,15,CASSLHRRSGETQYF
TRBV4-2,16,CASSQERGGRTGELFF
TRBV5-8,15,CASSLDPPRPYGYTF
TRBV7-2,17,CASSFKDRGAGANVLTF
TRBV10-1,17,CASSFSGGSKEVNEQFF
TRBV10-3,13,CAISDRGDYEQYF
TRBV15,17,CATSRDARRLANYGYTF
TRBV19,15,CASSTDRGGNQPQHF
TRBV3-1/TRBV3-2,14,CASSIGGLNQPQHF
TRBV19,14,CASSIVHGDQPQHF
TRBV5-4,14,CASSLKGEGTEAFF
TRBV5-5,13,CASSYDRPYGYTF
TRBV2,12,CASRVDTGELFF
TRBV19,14,CASSNRGGNQPQHF
TRBV5-1,16,CASSLGPTDNNSPLHF
TRBV6-2/TRBV6-3,14,CASSYGGGYQPQHF